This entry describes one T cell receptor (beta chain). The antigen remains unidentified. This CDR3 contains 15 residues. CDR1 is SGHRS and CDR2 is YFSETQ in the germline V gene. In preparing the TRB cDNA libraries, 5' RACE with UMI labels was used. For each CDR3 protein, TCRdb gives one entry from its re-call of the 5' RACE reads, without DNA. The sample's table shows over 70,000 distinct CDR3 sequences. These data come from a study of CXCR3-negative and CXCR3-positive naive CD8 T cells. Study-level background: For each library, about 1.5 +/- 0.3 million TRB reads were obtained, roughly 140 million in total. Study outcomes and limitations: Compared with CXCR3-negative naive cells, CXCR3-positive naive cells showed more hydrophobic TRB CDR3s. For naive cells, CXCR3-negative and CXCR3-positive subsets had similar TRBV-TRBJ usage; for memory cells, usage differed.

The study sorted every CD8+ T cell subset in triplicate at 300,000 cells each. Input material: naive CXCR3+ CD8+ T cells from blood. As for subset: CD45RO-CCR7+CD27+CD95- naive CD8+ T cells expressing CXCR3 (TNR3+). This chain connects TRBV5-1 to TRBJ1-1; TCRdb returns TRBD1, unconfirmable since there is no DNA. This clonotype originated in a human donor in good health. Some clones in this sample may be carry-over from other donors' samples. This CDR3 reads CASSPVGGHNTEAFF.